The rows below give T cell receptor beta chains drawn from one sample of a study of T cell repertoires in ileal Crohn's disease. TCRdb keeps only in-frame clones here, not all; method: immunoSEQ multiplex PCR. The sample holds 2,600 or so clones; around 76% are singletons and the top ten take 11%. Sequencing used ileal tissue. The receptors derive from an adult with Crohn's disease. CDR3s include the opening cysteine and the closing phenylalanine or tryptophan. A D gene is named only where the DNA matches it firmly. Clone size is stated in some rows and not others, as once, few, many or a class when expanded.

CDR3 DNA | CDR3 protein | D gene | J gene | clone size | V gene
TGCAGCGTTAGGGGCGCTGTGTCCACTGAAGCTTTCTTT | CSVRGAVSTEAFF | - | TRBJ1-1 | - | TRBV29-1
TGTGCCAGCAGCTTGGCACAGGTGACCTACAATGAGCAGTTCTTC | CASSLAQVTYNEQFF | - | TRBJ2-1 | - | TRBV5-1
TGTGCCAGCTCACCACCCGGGACAGCCTACAACACTGAAGCTTTCTTT | CASSPPGTAYNTEAFF | TRBD1 | TRBJ1-1 | - | TRBV18
TGCAGCGTCGCCATTGGGCCTCCAACAGTTGAAGCTTTCTTT | CSVAIGPPTVEAFF | - | TRBJ1-1 | - | TRBV29-1
TGCGCCAGCAGCCAGGGACTAGCGGGAGCGGAGACCCAGTACTTC | CASSQGLAGAETQYF | TRBD2 | TRBJ2-5 | - | TRBV4-3
TGTGCCACCAGCAGAGGGGGGGGAGTGGACGCTTTCTTT | CATSRGGGVDAFF | - | TRBJ1-1 | - | TRBV15
TGTGCCAGCAGTGAAGACGGAGCGGGTACGCAGTATTTT | CASSEDGAGTQYF | - | TRBJ2-3 | - | TRBV6-4
TGTGCCAGCAGCTCAACGAGGAGCTCCTACAATGAGCAGTTCTTC | CASSSTRSSYNEQFF | - | TRBJ2-1 | - | TRBV9
TGTGCCAGCAGCCCGAGACGGCGGCAAGAAGCCAAAAACATTCAGTACTTC | CASSPRRRQEAKNIQYF | - | TRBJ2-4 | - | TRBV13
TGTGCCAGCAGCTTAAACAGGGGGCATTCACCCCTCCACTTT | CASSLNRGHSPLHF | TRBD1 | TRBJ1-6 | - | TRBV7-9
TGTGCCAGCAGCCCCCGGGGCGGGGGGGATCAAGAGACCCAGTACTTC | CASSPRGGGDQETQYF | TRBD2 | TRBJ2-5 | - | TRBV11-2
TGTGCCAGCAGCTTGGGCGGGACGTTCACTGAAGCTTTCTTT | CASSLGGTFTEAFF | - | TRBJ1-1 | - | TRBV5-4
TGCGCCAGCAGCTTGGTTCCAGGACAGGATGGCTACACCTTC | CASSLVPGQDGYTF | TRBD1 | TRBJ1-2 | - | TRBV5-1
TGTGCCAGCAGCCCAACAGGTTACAATGAGCAGTTCTTC | CASSPTGYNEQFF | - | TRBJ2-1 | few | TRBV6-5
TGTGCTAGTGGTTTGGTACGGACAGGGGGCGCATCAGTCCACGAGCAGTACTTC | CASGLVRTGGASVHEQYF | TRBD1 | TRBJ2-7 | few | TRBV12-5
TGTGCCAGCAGCGACCGGACTAGCGGCAGCAATGAGCAGTTCTTC | CASSDRTSGSNEQFF | TRBD2 | TRBJ2-1 | few | TRBV7-3
TGTGCCAGCAGCTTTAATAATGAGCAGTTCTTC | CASSFNNEQFF | - | TRBJ2-1 | - | TRBV11-2
TGTGCCAGTAGTATTTGGGGGCTAAACTATGGCTACACCTTC | CASSIWGLNYGYTF | - | TRBJ1-2 | few | TRBV19
TGTGCCAGCAGCTGGGGGGGGTTTGACACTGAAGCTTTCTTT | CASSWGGFDTEAFF | - | TRBJ1-1 | - | TRBV5-5
TGTGCCAGCAGCGTTCCTAGCGGGAGTTTAGATACGCAGTATTTT | CASSVPSGSLDTQYF | TRBD2 | TRBJ2-3 | - | TRBV5-4
TGTGCCAGCAGCCCTCTCCTAGTATACGAGCAGTACTTC | CASSPLLVYEQYF | - | TRBJ2-7 | few | TRBV6-6
TGTGCCAGTAGTATCGGGTGGAACTATGGCTACACCTTC | CASSIGWNYGYTF | - | TRBJ1-2 | - | TRBV19
TGTGCCAGCAGCCCCGAGGGCGGAGCTACTAGCACAGATACGCAGTATTTT | CASSPEGGATSTDTQYF | - | TRBJ2-3 | - | TRBV13
TGTGCCAGCAGCCTGACAGGGAACACCGGGGAGCTGTTTTTT | CASSLTGNTGELFF | - | TRBJ2-2 | once | TRBV6-1
TGTGCCAGCAGCTTAGTTTTAGGGGGTGGCACTGAAGCTTTCTTT | CASSLVLGGGTEAFF | - | TRBJ1-1 | - | TRBV11-2
TGTGCCAGCAGCAAAGCGCGACAGGGTAGCACAGATACGCAGTATTTT | CASSKARQGSTDTQYF | - | TRBJ2-3 | - | TRBV21-1
TGTGCCAGCAGCCTGTCAGGGGCAGGGGTTGAAGCTTTCTTT | CASSLSGAGVEAFF | - | TRBJ1-1 | - | TRBV16
TGTGCCAGCAGTGAGGACAGGGTAGAGCAGTACTTC | CASSEDRVEQYF | TRBD1 | TRBJ2-7 | - | TRBV18
TGTGCCAGCAGCTTAGAGCCCTCTGGACTAGCGGGAGGCTCCACAGATACGCAGTATTTT | CASSLEPSGLAGGSTDTQYF | TRBD2 | TRBJ2-3 | - | TRBV11-2
TGTGCCTGGAGTCGGGAGGGAAGCTTATTGGGGCAGTACTTC | CAWSREGSLLGQYF | TRBD2 | TRBJ2-7 | - | TRBV30
TGTGCCAGCAGTGACGGCGGAGGGGGCTCGGAGACCCAGTACTTC | CASSDGGGGSETQYF | - | TRBJ2-5 | - | TRBV6-1
TGTGCCAGCAGCTCCCCGACAAATTCGCGGAGGGAGCAGTACTTC | CASSSPTNSRREQYF | - | TRBJ2-7 | - | TRBV7-2
TGTGCCAGCAGCTTAGGTTCTAGCGGGGGCACAGATACGCAGTATTTT | CASSLGSSGGTDTQYF | TRBD2 | TRBJ2-3 | - | TRBV7-9
TGTGCCATCAGTGGAGAGGGGGATGATCAGTACTTC | CAISGEGDDQYF | - | TRBJ2-4 | - | TRBV10-3
TGCGCCAGCAGCCAAGATAGGGCTAGCGTTTACTCCTACAATGAGCAGTTCTTC | CASSQDRASVYSYNEQFF | - | TRBJ2-1 | - | TRBV4-3